These 24 T cell receptor beta chains were sequenced from one sample in a study of beta chain features in type 1 diabetes. Notes on the study in general: Moderately but significantly shorter TCRB CDR3s were found in Type 1 diabetes patients in all four CD4+ subsets.

The antigens these receptors bind are not known. The whole isolated RNA underwent reverse transcription, so sequencing captured expressed TCRB transcripts. This table comes from immunoSEQ multiplex PCR, and its TCRdb copy is limited to in-frame clones, with some not included. The sample carries tens of thousands of clones, approximately 61% recorded once. Material: Tregs from blood. Receptors were obtained from a man aged 25 to 40 with type 1 diabetes. Some clones in this sample may be carry-over from other donors' samples.

This clone was observed a handful of times. One end of the junction does not line up with germline, which may come from a read error. This chain uses TRBV28 with TRBJ1-2, with D tentatively TRBD1 (6 bases). This CDR3 contains 9 residues. Germline V gene lookup returns CDR1 MDHEN and CDR2 SYDVKM. DNA for the CDR3: TGTGCCACGGGGACACTCAGGGCCTTC. This encodes CATGTLRAF.

J is TRBJ2-3 and V is TRBV19; 15 bases agree with TRBD2. CDR1 and CDR2 from the germline V gene are LNHDA and SQIVND (reference sequence). Trimming at V came to 10 bases and at J to 8 bases, leaving 10 bases not matched to a gene. This CDR3 has 15 residues. CDR3 nucleotides: TGTGCCACCTCCGGACTAGCGGGGGGGCGGGTTACGCAGTATTTT. Translating it yields CATSGLAGGRVTQYF.

The chain combines TRBV4-2 with TRBJ2-1; possible D gene TRBD2, 5 bases. Per the germline V gene, CDR1 is LGHNA and CDR2 is YNFKEQ. CDR3 length equals 16 residues. V dropped 1 base and J dropped 0 bases, with 10 bases sitting between them. The CDR3 DNA is TGTGCCAGCAGCCAAGCGGGATTAATCTCCTACAATGAGCAGTTCTTC. Translation gives CASSQAGLISYNEQFF.

The chain employs TRBV6-5 and TRBJ2-7; 7 bases line up with TRBD1. Germline CDR1 reads MNHEY; CDR2 reads SVGAGI. The CDR3 loop spans 14 amino acids. The V segment lost 7 bases and the J segment 0 bases; nucleotides outside the gene matches: 6. The CDR3: CASNGQEDSYEQYF. CDR3 in DNA: TGTGCCAGCAACGGACAGGAAGACTCCTACGAGCAGTACTTC.

V and J are TRBV7-2 and TRBJ2-2; 8 bases fit TRBD2. CDR1 is SGHTA, CDR2 FQGNSA, per germline. The CDR3 covers 15 residues. V shed 7 bases and J 2 bases; nucleotides not matched to a gene: 6. The CDR3 protein is CASTLSGGNTGELFF. The DNA for the CDR3 is TGTGCCAGCACCTTGAGCGGGGGAAACACCGGGGAGCTGTTTTTT.

The CDR3 DNA follows: TGTGCCAGCAGTCGGAGAAACACCGGGGAGCTGTTTTTT. It encodes CASSRRNTGELFF. The V call is TRBV6-1, the J call TRBJ2-2; D not resolved. CDR1 is MNHNS and CDR2 is SASEGT in the germline V gene. V was pared by 5 bases and J by 2 bases, with 6 bases between. The CDR3 extends over 13 amino acids.

This chain joins TRBV18 and TRBJ2-7; the D gene is possibly TRBD2 (6 bases). CDR1 and CDR2 (germline): KGHSH, LQKENI. There are 15 residues in the CDR3. V shed 8 bases and J shed 2 bases, with 19 bases lying between them. The CDR3 coding sequence is TGTGCCAGCCCCCGCCCCGGGACTTCTACCTACGAGCAGTACTTC. Translated, it gives CASPRPGTSTYEQYF. Full variable domain (rest looked up from reference TRBV18 and TRBJ2-7): NAGVMQNPRHLVRRRGQEARLRCSPMKGHSHVYWYRQLPEEGLKFMVYLQKENIIDESGMPKERFSAEFPKEGPSILRIQQVVRGDSAAYFCASPRPGTSTYEQYFGPGTRLTVT.

This clone was recorded only once. This sequence joins TRBV7-9 and TRBJ1-6; no clear D gene. V lost 3 bases to trimming and J lost 7 bases, with 10 bases between them. This CDR3 contains 14 residues. Germline CDR1 is SEHNR and CDR2 is FQNEAQ (reference sequence). CDR3 sequence reads: CASSLWEWNSPLHF. The CDR3, as DNA: TGTGCCAGCAGCTTGTGGGAGTGGAATTCACCCCTCCACTTT.

The chain employs TRBV5-1 and TRBJ1-1, with D possibly being TRBD1 (6 bases). V was shortened by 5 bases and J by 2 bases, with 13 bases between the two germline ends. The CDR3 is 14 residues long. CDR1 is SGHRS and CDR2 is YFSETQ in the germline V gene. This chain's CDR3 is CASRKIGGNTEAFF. DNA of the CDR3: TGCGCCAGCAGAAAGATAGGGGGTAACACTGAAGCTTTCTTT.

The rearrangement joins TRBV7-9 to TRBJ1-1; D possibly corresponds to TRBD1 (6 bases). The CDR3 is 14 residues long. V was pared by 4 bases and J by 1 base, with 10 bases between. In germline, CDR1 is SEHNR, CDR2 FQNEAQ (reference sequence). The DNA for the CDR3 is TGTGCCAGCAGCTCAGGGGTTTGGAACACTGAAGCTTTCTTT. Translating gives CASSSGVWNTEAFF.

The genes are TRBV5-1 and TRBJ2-7; possibly TRBD1 for D (6 bases). Germline V CDR1 and CDR2: SGHRS, YFSETQ. The CDR3 length is 14 residues. V shed 0 bases and J shed 2 bases, with 9 bases lying between them. The CDR3 nucleotides are TGCGCCAGCAGCTTGGTAGGGGGAACCTACGAGCAGTACTTC. This sequence encodes CASSLVGGTYEQYF.

The V and J genes are TRBV18 and TRBJ2-3, with D perhaps matching TRBD2 (6 bases). Trimming cost V 0 bases and J 3 bases, with 13 bases left between them. Per the germline V gene, CDR1 is KGHSH and CDR2 is LQKENI. CDR3 length: 16 amino acids. This CDR3 reads CASSPPAGFRTDTQYF. Written as DNA, the CDR3 is TGTGCCAGCTCACCACCGGCGGGGTTTCGGACAGATACGCAGTATTTT.

The chain recombines TRBV6-6 with TRBJ2-1, with 10 bases aligning to TRBD2. V gave up 2 bases and J gave up 3 bases; unmatched junction bases: 4. Per the germline V gene, CDR1 is MNHNY and CDR2 is SVGAGI (reference sequence). The CDR3 has 16 amino acids. The CDR3 bases are TGTGCCAGCAGTTACGCTCCTAGCGGGGGCTACAATGAGCAGTTCTTC. As protein: CASSYAPSGGYNEQFF.

This clone showed up just once. The chain uses TRBV5-1 and TRBJ1-1, with a weak D call TRBD1 (5 bases). CDR1 SGHRS and CDR2 YFSETQ come from the germline V gene. The ends were cut back, 3 bases at V and 10 bases at J, with 10 bases in the middle. The CDR3 has 11 residues. In nucleotides, the CDR3 is TGCGCCAGCAGCTGGACCGGGGGAGCTTTCTTT. It translates to CASSWTGGAFF.

The DNA of the CDR3 is TGTGCCAGCAGCTTAAGCGGGGGGATTTGGGATACGCAGTATTTT. It yields the protein CASSLSGGIWDTQYF. The chain joins TRBV7-2 to TRBJ2-3, with 9 nucleotides matching TRBD2. The CDR3 is 15 residues long. Germline trimming cut 2 bases from V and 6 bases from J; bases unmatched to any gene: 6. Germline lookup yields CDR1 SGHTA and CDR2 FQGNSA.

This clone was counted only a few times. The genes are TRBV7-9 and TRBJ1-1, with D possibly being TRBD1 (5 bases). V lost 5 bases, J lost 0 bases, and 7 bases lay in between. Germline assignment: CDR1 SEHNR and CDR2 FQNEAQ (reference sequence). The CDR3 contains 13 residues. CDR3 loop: CASSAQVNTEAFF. CDR3 coding DNA: TGTGCCAGCAGCGCACAGGTGAACACTGAAGCTTTCTTT.

V and J are TRBV10-3 and TRBJ2-3, with 11 nucleotides matching TRBD2. The CDR3 length is 17 residues. V lost 6 bases to trimming and J lost 2 bases; unmatched junction nucleotides: 10. Looked up from germline, CDR1 is ENHRY and CDR2 is SYGVKD. In DNA form, the CDR3 reads TGTGCCATCAGACCTACTAGCGGGGGCTTTAACACAGATACGCAGTATTTT. This sequence encodes CAIRPTSGGFNTDTQYF.

The V gene is TRBV15, the J gene TRBJ1-2; possibly TRBD1 for D (6 bases). The germline CDR1 and CDR2 sequences are LNHNV and YYDKDF (reference sequence). Trimming took off 5 bases at V and 7 bases at J, with 11 bases between the two ends. There are 12 residues in the CDR3. The CDR3 loop is CATSVGAGGYTF. CDR3 nucleotide sequence: TGTGCCACCAGCGTGGGGGCGGGTGGCTACACCTTC. The whole variable domain, remainder taken from reference TRBV15 and TRBJ1-2, is DAMVIQNPRYQVTQFGKPVTLSCSQTLNHNVMYWYQQKSSQAPKLLFHYYDKDFNNEADTPDNFQSRRPNTSFCFLDIRSPGLGDTAMYLCATSVGAGGYTFGSGTRLTVV.

The rearrangement joins TRBV14 to TRBJ1-5, with 7 bases that match TRBD1. Germline values: CDR1 SGHDN, CDR2 FVKESK. This CDR3 has 13 amino acids. V gave up 5 bases and J gave up 4 bases; unmatched junction bases: 2. The CDR3: CASSRDSNQPQHF. The CDR3 nucleotides are TGTGCCAGCAGCAGGGACAGTAATCAGCCCCAGCATTTT.

The chain joins TRBV7-9 to TRBJ2-4, with a possible D match to TRBD1 (5 bases). CDR1 is SEHNR and CDR2 is FQNEAQ in the germline V gene (reference sequence). Trimming removed 2 bases from V and 6 bases from J, with 8 bases in between. The CDR3 has 13 amino acids. The CDR3 is CASSLSDRNIQYF. CDR3 coding DNA: TGTGCCAGCAGCTTAAGCGACAGAAACATTCAGTACTTC.

The genes are TRBV9 and TRBJ2-2; D is uncertain. V lost 5 bases to trimming and J lost 1 base, with 6 bases between them. The CDR3 is made up of 13 amino acids. CDR1 and CDR2 (germline): SGDLS, YYNGEE. DNA for the CDR3: TGTGCCAGCAGTAGGAGGAACACCGGGGAGCTGTTTTTT. Its protein is CASSRRNTGELFF.

This clone has a handful of counts. V and J are TRBV18 and TRBJ2-3; D gene ambiguous. V shed 6 bases and J shed 4 bases, with 8 bases lying between them. The CDR3 runs 12 residues. Germline-derived CDR1 and CDR2 are KGHSH and LQKENI. CDR3: CASSARPDTQYF. In nucleotides, the CDR3 is TGTGCCAGCTCGGCCCGTCCAGATACGCAGTATTTT.

J is TRBJ1-1 and V is TRBV7-8; possibly TRBD1 for D (5 bases). There are 13 residues in the CDR3. Between the trimmed V and J ends, which lost 5 bases and 1 base, there was a span of 8 bases. CDR1 and CDR2 (germline): SGHVS, FQNEAQ. DNA of the CDR3: TGTGCCAGCAGCAGCACAGGGAACACTGAAGCTTTCTTT. It codes for CASSSTGNTEAFF.

This chain connects TRBV7-8 to TRBJ1-4; TRBD1 agrees at 7 bases. With 10 bases clipped from V and 6 bases from J, the junction kept 11 bases outside the gene matches. Germline V gives CDR1 SGHVS, CDR2 FQNEAQ. There are 14 residues in the CDR3. The CDR3 region has the DNA TGTGCCACCTCCAATCACAGGGGATATGAAAAACTGTTTTTT. Amino acid sequence: CATSNHRGYEKLFF.